This T cell receptor beta chain was found in a study of CD8 T cells in ankylosing spondylitis. Trimming took 1 base from V and 2 from J, leaving 13 bases between them. Germline V gene sequence: CDR1 SGHNT, CDR2 YYREEE (reference sequence). This CDR3 contains 16 residues. This clonotype was counted at least ten times. TCR beta libraries were made by quantitative 5'-RACE with molecular barcodes. TCRdb re-called the 5' RACE reads with MiXCR, one entry per CDR3 protein. Of 200,000 to 300,000 distinct CDR3 sequences listed, over 7% are singletons. The receptor comes from a female donor with ankylosing spondylitis or in good health (not recorded which). The sample taken for sequencing was blood, either unsorted or a sorted T cell fraction (not recorded which). The genes are TRBV5-4 and TRBJ2-1; D gene ambiguous. As DNA, the CDR3 is TGTGCCAGCAGCTTGAGCCAGGCGCTGACCTACAATGAGCAGTTCTTC. Translation: CASSLSQALTYNEQFF.